This entry describes one T cell receptor (beta chain). Its antigen is still unknown. MiXCR, run by TCRdb on the RT-PCR reads, gives a single entry per CDR3 protein. The table lists around 580,000 distinct CDR3 sequences, around 15% of them singletons, with 11% in the top ten. The data originate from a study of response to subunit inactivated influenza vaccine. Findings and caveats of the study: Authors suggested that a seasonal influenza vaccination recruits few new T cells each time.

The V segment lost 6 bases and the J segment 8 bases; nucleotides outside the gene matches: 7. The germline gives CDR1 DFQATT, CDR2 SNEGSKA (reference sequence). CDR3 length: 13 amino acids. The chain recombines TRBV20-1 with TRBJ2-1; 10 bases agree with TRBD1. The starting material was PBMCs from blood, obtained 11 to 12 days after vaccination. The sequence was obtained from a man aged 45 to 65 who received an inactivated influenza vaccine. The CDR3 region is CSAHSTGGDEQFF. As DNA, the CDR3 is TGCAGTGCCCATTCGACAGGGGGCGATGAGCAGTTCTTC.